This T cell receptor beta chain was sequenced in a study of T cell responses to AZD1222 COVID-19 vaccine. Data came from immunoSEQ multiplex PCR; TCRdb stores just in-frame clones and leaves some out. The sample has about 180,000 clones, approximately 91% seen once. As regards this clone: As yet, its antigen is unknown.

Findings and caveats of the study: A mostly white British donor set with more females was recruited, and clonal diversity was possibly underestimated. Repertoire collection took place solely once the T cell response had peaked.

The CDR3 is made up of 16 amino acids. Germline V gene data show CDR1 as MDHEN and CDR2 as SYDVKM. Germline trimming cut 2 bases from V and 4 bases from J; bases unmatched to any gene: 6. Source: peripheral blood, taken on day 0 of AZD1222 vaccination. The TCR comes from an adult in good health. The J gene is TRBJ1-5, the V gene TRBV28; 9 bases align to TRBD1. The CDR3 DNA reads as TGTGCCAGCAGTTTAGGGACAGGGTACTTGAATCAGCCCCAGCATTTT. It encodes CASSLGTGYLNQPQHF.